The 18 T cell receptor beta chains listed next were all sequenced from one sample in a study of T cell clones after liver transplantation. Assay used: immunoSEQ multiplex PCR; TCRdb lists only in-frame clones, some missing. In the table there are about 74,000 clones, about 80% of which are singletons. Material: CD4+ T cells from blood, obtained before liver transplant. The receptors here all came from a human donor who received a liver transplant.

This clone was counted once. V gene TRBV6-5 combines with J gene TRBJ2-1; D gene unclear. Germline lookup yields CDR1 MNHEY and CDR2 SVGAGI. Trimming left V 8 bases short and J 7 bases short, with 21 bases between. This CDR3 is 15 amino acids long. CDR3 coding DNA: TGTGCCAGCGCCCGTATTAAGGTGTCGTCAAATGAGCAGTTCTTC. Protein sequence: CASARIKVSSNEQFF.

The chain carries TRBV7-9 and TRBJ2-1, with D possibly called TRBD1 or TRBD2 (5 bases each). This CDR3 spans 14 amino acids. Trimming left V 7 bases short and J 4 bases short, with 14 bases between. Germline V CDR1 and CDR2: SEHNR, FQNEAQ (reference sequence). In nucleotides, the CDR3 is TGTGCCAGCAAATCGGGACGGGGTTACAATGAGCAGTTCTTC. It specifies CASKSGRGYNEQFF.

The chain is built from TRBV12-2 and TRBJ2-1; TRBD2, as called in the table, went unchecked against the DNA. TRBV12-2 is annotated as a pseudogene. The CDR3 is 21 amino acids. CDR3 sequence reads: CASRFETSGRAQGGETNEQFF. The CDR3 nucleotides read TGTGCAAGTCGCTTCGAAACTAGCGGGAGGGCTCAGGGTGGGGAGACGAATGAGCAGTTCTTC.

The chain couples TRBV11-2 to TRBJ1-2; 7 bases map to TRBD1. The CDR3 runs to 13 residues. The trim removed 5 bases at V and 8 bases at J, leaving 8 bases unmatched. In germline, CDR1 is SGHAT, CDR2 FQNNGV. This chain's CDR3 is CASSPDRAAGYTF. CDR3 DNA sequence: TGTGCCAGCAGCCCCGACAGGGCGGCCGGCTACACCTTC.

The V gene is TRBV25-1, the J gene TRBJ2-7; TRBD2 matches at 8 bases. After removal of 1 base from V and 5 bases from J, the junction contained 7 bases not matched to a gene. The CDR3 spans 15 residues. Germline-derived CDR1 and CDR2 are MGHDK and SYGVNS. The CDR3 DNA reads as TGTGCCAGCAGTGAATGGGGAGCGGGAGAACACGAGCAGTACTTC. Its translation: CASSEWGAGEHEQYF.

The chain carries TRBV27 and TRBJ1-2; no firm D call. The germline gives CDR1 MNHEY, CDR2 SMNVEV (reference sequence). The CDR3 runs 13 residues. Trimming took off 4 bases at V and 2 bases at J, with 8 bases between the two ends. The DNA of the CDR3 is TGTGCCAGCAGTTATGGGGTGAACTATGGCTACACCTTC. It encodes CASSYGVNYGYTF.

The CDR3, as DNA: TGTGCCAGCTCACAAACAGGGTACAATGAGCAGTTCTTC. It yields the protein CASSQTGYNEQFF. This rearrangement joins TRBV18 to TRBJ2-1, with TRBD1 as a possible D gene (6 bases). Germline values: CDR1 KGHSH, CDR2 LQKENI. Trimming stripped 4 bases from V and 4 bases from J, with 8 bases between. This CDR3 spans 13 amino acids.

CDR3 bases: TGCGCCAGCAGCTTCCCGGGAGTGGGCACCGGGGAGCTGTTTTTT. Encoded protein: CASSFPGVGTGELFF. The V call is TRBV5-1, the J call TRBJ2-2, with D tentatively TRBD2 (6 bases). CDR3 size: 15 residues. V was pared by 2 bases and J by 4 bases, with 12 bases between. Per the germline V gene, CDR1 is SGHRS and CDR2 is YFSETQ.

The chain links TRBV2 to TRBJ2-1, with D perhaps TRBD1 (5 bases). The length of the CDR3 is 14 residues. Per germline, CDR1 SNHLY and CDR2 FYNNEI. V lost 2 bases and J 4 bases, leaving 9 bases between the germline ends. This CDR3 reads CASSEQGTYNEQFF. As DNA, the CDR3 is TGTGCCAGCAGTGAACAGGGCACTTACAATGAGCAGTTCTTC.

CDR3 sequence: CASTSETGSTGELFF. CDR3 DNA sequence: TGTGCCAGCACCAGCGAAACAGGGTCGACCGGGGAGCTGTTTTTT. The chain carries TRBV5-4 and TRBJ2-2; a possible D gene is TRBD1 (6 bases). The CDR3 loop spans 15 amino acids. V shed 6 bases and J shed 5 bases, with 17 bases lying between them. Germline lookup yields CDR1 SGHNT and CDR2 YYREEE (reference sequence).

The chain combines TRBV6-6 with TRBJ2-2; D gene uncertain. CDR1 is MNHNY and CDR2 is SVGAGI in the germline V gene (reference sequence). The germline V and J ends were trimmed by 2 bases and 6 bases, with 10 bases remaining between them. This CDR3 region has 14 residues. CDR3 sequence reads: CASSYQSAAGELFF. CDR3 DNA sequence: TGTGCCAGCAGTTACCAATCGGCGGCCGGGGAGCTGTTTTTT.

This sequence joins TRBV7-9 and TRBJ1-1; D is possibly TRBD1 (6 bases). Germline CDR1 SEHNR, CDR2 FQNEAQ (reference sequence). This CDR3 spans 16 amino acids. V was trimmed by 2 bases and J by 4 bases, leaving 17 bases between them. CDR3 protein: CASSLSPGTGATEAFF. The CDR3 bases are TGTGCCAGCAGCTTATCCCCCGGGACGGGGGCCACTGAAGCTTTCTTT.

The chain is built from TRBV7-8 and TRBJ1-5; 8 nucleotides agree with TRBD1. The CDR3 runs 21 residues. V lost 4 bases to trimming and J lost 0 bases; unmatched junction nucleotides: 20. CDR1 SGHVS and CDR2 FQNEAQ come from the germline V gene. The CDR3 spells CASSSTTGGRGHSYSNQPQHF. CDR3 nucleotides: TGTGCCAGCAGCTCGACAACAGGTGGCAGGGGGCACTCTTATAGCAATCAGCCCCAGCATTTT.

The gene calls are TRBV13 and TRBJ2-3; 11 nucleotides align to TRBD2. CDR1 is PRHDT, CDR2 FYEKMQ, per germline (reference sequence). The CDR3 consists of 19 residues. Trimming at V came to 5 bases and at J to 2 bases, leaving 15 bases not matched to a gene. CDR3 residues: CASSGPVLLAGGDTDTQYF. CDR3 nucleotide sequence: TGTGCCAGCAGCGGACCGGTGCTCTTAGCGGGAGGGGACACAGATACGCAGTATTTT.

This clone appeared a few times. The chain joins TRBV5-1 to TRBJ2-2, with 7 positions matching TRBD2. The germline V gene encodes CDR1 SGHRS and CDR2 YFSETQ. V dropped 5 bases and J dropped 5; count of bases not matched to a gene: 6. The CDR3 is 14 amino acids. CDR3 loop: CASRPGGETGELFF. The CDR3 bases are TGCGCCAGCAGGCCGGGAGGAGAGACCGGGGAGCTGTTTTTT.

The rearrangement joins TRBV5-1 to TRBJ2-7, with a weak D call TRBD1 (6 bases). There are 14 residues in the CDR3. Germline assignment: CDR1 SGHRS and CDR2 YFSETQ. V lost 0 bases and J lost 3, with 10 bases in between. The CDR3 loop is CASSLDTGFYEQYF. The CDR3 nucleotides read TGCGCCAGCAGCTTGGATACAGGGTTCTACGAGCAGTACTTC.

The chain combines TRBV2 with TRBJ1-1; the D is unclear. The germline gives CDR1 SNHLY, CDR2 FYNNEI. CDR3 length equals 16 residues. V lost 0 bases to trimming and J lost 7 bases, with 18 bases between them. CDR3 protein: CASSEAQTSIFLEAFF. The CDR3 region has the DNA TGTGCCAGCAGTGAAGCGCAAACGTCAATTTTTCTTGAAGCTTTCTTT.

Here the CDR3 DNA reads TGTGCCAGCAGCATGAGGGGGCGGGATGAAAAACTGTTTTTT. Its translation: CASSMRGRDEKLFF. V is TRBV7-2 and J is TRBJ1-4; 7 nucleotides line up with TRBD1. From germline, CDR1 is SGHTA and CDR2 FQGNSA. The CDR3 sequence is 14 residues long. Germline trimming cut 5 bases from V and 6 bases from J; bases unmatched to any gene: 6.